This T cell receptor (beta chain) was captured in a study of early T cells in non-severe SARS-CoV-2 infection. V dropped 6 bases and J dropped 3; count of bases not matched to a gene: 8. CDR3 length: 15 residues. On this clonotype: No antigen is known for it.

Study conclusions and caveats: CD4 and private specificities were missed by VDJdb matching, which favored anti-spike CD8 responses.

Separate cDNA molecules each had unique molecular identifiers attached to them. Using its own MiXCR run on the 5' RACE reads, TCRdb lists one record per CDR3 protein. The sample carries 70,000 or so distinct CDR3 sequences, about 13% recorded once. The V call is TRBV12-3 or TRBV12-4, the J call TRBJ2-3; 8 nucleotides match TRBD1. This TCR was recovered from an adult who was a healthcare worker with PCR-confirmed SARS-CoV-2 infection or an uninfected control (not recorded which). Sequenced: whole blood. This CDR3 reads CASSQDRAFTDTQYF. CDR3 bases: TGTGCCAGCAGCCAGGACAGGGCCTTTACAGATACGCAGTATTTT.